This entry describes one T cell receptor beta chain. Its matching antigen is unknown. This sample was included in a study of T cell responses to AZD1222 COVID-19 vaccine. Study results and limitations: The breadth and depth of Spike-specific TCRs increased once two AZD1222 doses had been given.

The data were produced by immunoSEQ multiplex PCR, yet TCRdb's version contains in-frame clones alone and is incomplete. The table lists some 100,000 clones, 80% to 90% of them singletons. This sequence originates from an adult who received the AZD1222 COVID-19 vaccine. The source material was peripheral blood, sampled 28 days after the second AZD1222 dose.

CDR3 nucleotides: TGTGCCAGCAGCCAGACTAGCGCCTCCTACAATGAGCAGTTCTTC. The encoded protein is CASSQTSASYNEQFF. The chain employs TRBV14 and TRBJ2-1; TRBD2 matches 8 bases. Germline loops: CDR1 SGHDN, CDR2 FVKESK. This CDR3 spans 15 amino acids. With V trimmed by 3 bases and J by 0 bases, 1 base remained unmatched.